This T cell receptor beta chain stems from a study of Ad26.COV2.S vaccination and SARS-CoV-2 variants. At the level of the study: Sample donor was a member of the COV1001 Ad26.COV2.S trial arm. Dosing was one shot or two shots 56 days apart.

The treatment was: around 19 received Ad26.COV2.S at low or high dose, single or two shots; about five received placebo; per-sample allocation not given. Samples were taken on day 63 after the first vaccine or placebo injection. An Ad26 vector carrying the Wuhan-strain SARS-CoV-2 spike served as the vaccine. The V end was cut by 1 base, the J end by 8 bases, with 18 bases between. Germline V gene sequence: CDR1 SGHTA, CDR2 FQGNSA. The CDR3 length is 16 residues. Clones were read by immunoSEQ multiplex PCR, and TCRdb kept only the in-frame ones, dropping some. The data contain over 400,000 clones, roughly 89% of them singletons. Study-level points and caveats: The TCR breadth and depth analyses may have understated or missed part of the total T cell responses.

This clone appeared a few times. The antigen is undetermined. This receptor was obtained from a person between 18 and 59 years old who received the Ad26.COV2.S COVID-19 vaccine or a placebo. This chain connects TRBV7-2 to TRBJ1-3, with unresolved D. The material was peripheral blood, obtained in a trial of Ad26.COV2.S vaccine versus placebo. CDR3 sequence reads: CASSLVAVGGRYTIYF. The DNA of the CDR3 is TGTGCCAGCAGCTTAGTTGCTGTGGGAGGGAGGTACACCATATATTTT.